These T cell receptor beta chains were read from a single sample in a study of PD-1 blockade in classical Hodgkin lymphoma. Only in-frame clones appear in the TCRdb table, and some are missing; sequencing was by immunoSEQ multiplex PCR. The profile covers 70,000 or so clones, with 93% appearing a single time and more than 2% taken by the ten largest. Sequences were obtained from peripheral blood mononuclear cells (PBMCs). These receptors came from a human donor with classical Hodgkin lymphoma. The CDR3 runs from the conserved cysteine through the conserved F or W. D genes are given only for firm matches. Expanded clones are given a class, and other clones once, few, many or no size at all.

clone_size: -; j_call: TRBJ1-4; v_call: TRBV30; d_call: -; cdr3_nt: TGTGCCTGGAGTGGGGGTAGCGGGAATGAAAAACTGTTTTTT; cdr3_aa: CAWSGGSGNEKLFF
clone_size: once; j_call: TRBJ1-3; v_call: TRBV7-2; d_call: -; cdr3_nt: TGTGCCAGCAGCTTAGCGCTAAACCCTCGAAACACCATATATTTT; cdr3_aa: CASSLALNPRNTIYF
clone_size: -; j_call: TRBJ2-3; v_call: TRBV28; d_call: TRBD1; cdr3_nt: TGTGCCAGCAGTTCCGGACAGGGATCAGATACGCAGTATTTT; cdr3_aa: CASSSGQGSDTQYF
clone_size: -; j_call: TRBJ2-2; v_call: TRBV15; d_call: -; cdr3_nt: TGTGCCACCAGCAGACCGAAAGTCGGTGACACCGGGGAGCTGTTTTTT; cdr3_aa: CATSRPKVGDTGELFF
clone_size: -; j_call: TRBJ2-3; v_call: TRBV2; d_call: -; cdr3_nt: TGTGCCAGCAGTGGTCGCACAGATACGCAGTATTTT; cdr3_aa: CASSGRTDTQYF
clone_size: -; j_call: TRBJ1-2; v_call: TRBV7-8; d_call: TRBD1; cdr3_nt: TGTGCCAGCAGCTTAATCGGGACAGCCTATGGCTACACCTTC; cdr3_aa: CASSLIGTAYGYTF
clone_size: once; j_call: TRBJ1-1; v_call: TRBV28; d_call: -; cdr3_nt: TGTGCCAGCAGTTCTGGGAGGTTATGGACAGTGCTCCCTGAAGCTTTCTTT; cdr3_aa: CASSSGRLWTVLPEAFF
clone_size: -; j_call: TRBJ1-1; v_call: TRBV9; d_call: -; cdr3_nt: TGTGCCAGCAACCCGCAGGACGGGGTGGGTGAAGCTTTCTTT; cdr3_aa: CASNPQDGVGEAFF
clone_size: -; j_call: TRBJ1-6; v_call: TRBV5-4; d_call: TRBD1; cdr3_nt: TGTGCCAGCAGCTCGCGGTCTACGCTTCCCGGACAGGTTAATTCACCCCTCCACTTT; cdr3_aa: CASSSRSTLPGQVNSPLHF
clone_size: -; j_call: TRBJ1-1; v_call: TRBV15; d_call: TRBD1; cdr3_nt: TGTGCCACCAGCGGTCAGGGGGGGAACACTGAAGCTTTCTTT; cdr3_aa: CATSGQGGNTEAFF
clone_size: -; j_call: TRBJ2-7; v_call: TRBV27; d_call: -; cdr3_nt: TGTGCCAGCAGAACGGTCCAGGGCACATCCTACGAGCAGTACTTC; cdr3_aa: CASRTVQGTSYEQYF
clone_size: once; j_call: TRBJ1-3; v_call: TRBV19; d_call: -; cdr3_nt: TGTGCCAGTAGCCCGGCAGCAAAAAGCGGAAACACCATATATTTT; cdr3_aa: CASSPAAKSGNTIYF
clone_size: -; j_call: TRBJ2-5; v_call: TRBV4-1; d_call: TRBD1; cdr3_nt: TGCGCCAGCAGCCTATACCCACCGGGACAGAACCAAGAGACCCAGTACTTC; cdr3_aa: CASSLYPPGQNQETQYF
clone_size: -; j_call: TRBJ2-1; v_call: TRBV27; d_call: TRBD2; cdr3_nt: TGTGCCAGCAGTTTCCCGGGACTAGCGTACAATGAGCAGTTCTTC; cdr3_aa: CASSFPGLAYNEQFF
clone_size: -; j_call: TRBJ1-1; v_call: TRBV19; d_call: -; cdr3_nt: TGTGCCAGTAGTCCCCGGCAGGGCGCTGAAGCTTTCTTT; cdr3_aa: CASSPRQGAEAFF
clone_size: -; j_call: TRBJ2-7; v_call: TRBV10-1; d_call: TRBD1; cdr3_nt: TGCGCCAGCAGTGAGTCTGTGACAGGGAGCTCCTACGAGCAGTACTTC; cdr3_aa: CASSESVTGSSYEQYF
clone_size: once; j_call: TRBJ2-7; v_call: TRBV2; d_call: TRBD2; cdr3_nt: TGTGCCAGCAGTGAAAGTTGGGCAGGGAGGGCCTACGAGCAGTACTTC; cdr3_aa: CASSESWAGRAYEQYF
clone_size: -; j_call: TRBJ1-1; v_call: TRBV28; d_call: -; cdr3_nt: TGTGCCAGCAGTTTTGAGACTGAAGCTTTCTTT; cdr3_aa: CASSFETEAFF
clone_size: -; j_call: TRBJ1-5; v_call: TRBV5-1; d_call: -; cdr3_nt: TGCGCCAGCAGCTTCGGGGATCAGCCCCAGCATTTT; cdr3_aa: CASSFGDQPQHF
clone_size: once; j_call: TRBJ2-7; v_call: TRBV19; d_call: -; cdr3_nt: TGTGCCAGTAGTATAGGACTAGCCTACGAGCAGTACTTC; cdr3_aa: CASSIGLAYEQYF
clone_size: -; j_call: TRBJ1-1; v_call: TRBV2; d_call: TRBD1; cdr3_nt: TGTGCCGGGACACGTCAGGGGGGGGACACTGAAGCTTTCTTT; cdr3_aa: CAGTRQGGDTEAFF
clone_size: -; j_call: TRBJ2-3; v_call: TRBV7-2; d_call: TRBD2; cdr3_nt: TGTGCCAGCAGCTTAAGACTAGCGGCACGCACAGATACGCAGTATTTT; cdr3_aa: CASSLRLAARTDTQYF
clone_size: -; j_call: TRBJ2-1; v_call: TRBV4-1; d_call: -; cdr3_nt: TGCGCCAGCAGCCAAGTGCCAAGGTCAGGCTCCTACAATGAGCAGTTCTTC; cdr3_aa: CASSQVPRSGSYNEQFF
clone_size: once; j_call: TRBJ2-1; v_call: TRBV21-1; d_call: -; cdr3_nt: TGTGCCAGCAGCAAGAGCGGCAGGGCCAGGTTCAATGAGCAGTTCTTC; cdr3_aa: CASSKSGRARFNEQFF
clone_size: -; j_call: TRBJ1-3; v_call: TRBV10-3; d_call: -; cdr3_nt: TGTGCCTCCAACAGGGAGGGTGGAAACACCATATATTTT; cdr3_aa: CASNREGGNTIYF
clone_size: -; j_call: TRBJ1-5; v_call: TRBV5-4; d_call: -; cdr3_nt: TGTGCCAGCAGTCGAGGCAATCAGCCCCAGCATTTT; cdr3_aa: CASSRGNQPQHF
clone_size: -; j_call: TRBJ1-5; v_call: TRBV6-6; d_call: TRBD1; cdr3_nt: TGTGCCAGCAGTTACGACGGACAGGGGAATCAGCCCCAGCATTTT; cdr3_aa: CASSYDGQGNQPQHF
clone_size: -; j_call: TRBJ2-3; v_call: TRBV7-6; d_call: TRBD1; cdr3_nt: TGTGCCAGCAGCCCACACAACCGGGACAGGGAAGTTTCAGATACGCAGTATTTT; cdr3_aa: CASSPHNRDREVSDTQYF
clone_size: -; j_call: TRBJ1-1; v_call: TRBV11-2; d_call: -; cdr3_nt: TGTGCCAGCAGCCAAATTTTCGGGACAAGTAACACTGAAGCTTTCTTT; cdr3_aa: CASSQIFGTSNTEAFF
clone_size: -; j_call: TRBJ2-1; v_call: TRBV4-1; d_call: TRBD2; cdr3_nt: TGCGCCAGCAGCCATCTCTTCGGGGGAAGCGGGAGTAGGTATGAGCAGTTCTTC; cdr3_aa: CASSHLFGGSGSRYEQFF
clone_size: -; j_call: TRBJ2-3; v_call: TRBV28; d_call: TRBD2; cdr3_nt: TGTGCCAGCAGTTTACTGCGCGGGAGATCCGGGACAGATACGCAGTATTTT; cdr3_aa: CASSLLRGRSGTDTQYF
clone_size: -; j_call: TRBJ1-1; v_call: TRBV6-6; d_call: -; cdr3_nt: TGTGCCAGCAGTTATTTGACAGGAGAAGCTTTCTTT; cdr3_aa: CASSYLTGEAFF
clone_size: -; j_call: TRBJ1-1; v_call: TRBV12-5; d_call: -; cdr3_nt: TGTGCTAGTGGTTTGGTTCCCGGGACACCCAAGAACACTGAAGCTTTCTTT; cdr3_aa: CASGLVPGTPKNTEAFF
clone_size: -; j_call: TRBJ2-7; v_call: TRBV4-3; d_call: -; cdr3_nt: TGCGCCAGCAGCCAAGATTGGGGGAACAGGGACTACGAGCAGTACTTC; cdr3_aa: CASSQDWGNRDYEQYF
clone_size: -; j_call: TRBJ1-2; v_call: TRBV15; d_call: -; cdr3_nt: TGTGCCACCAGCAGAGATTTAGGTTATGGCTACACCTTC; cdr3_aa: CATSRDLGYGYTF
clone_size: once; j_call: TRBJ1-1; v_call: TRBV2; d_call: -; cdr3_nt: TGTGCCAGCAGTCGCCTACTCGGGGGCGCGTTTGACACTGAAGCTTTCTTT; cdr3_aa: CASSRLLGGAFDTEAFF
clone_size: -; j_call: TRBJ1-2; v_call: TRBV2; d_call: -; cdr3_nt: TGTGCCAGCAGTGCGGGGCAGTACTATGGCTACACCTTC; cdr3_aa: CASSAGQYYGYTF
clone_size: -; j_call: TRBJ2-2; v_call: TRBV10-3; d_call: TRBD2; cdr3_nt: TGTGCCATCTCTTGGACTAGCGGGGGGACCGGGGAGCTGTTTTTT; cdr3_aa: CAISWTSGGTGELFF
clone_size: -; j_call: TRBJ2-2; v_call: TRBV7-8; d_call: TRBD1; cdr3_nt: TGTGCCAGCAGCTTTAGCTTCGGATGGCAGGGGGCGAACACCGGGGAGCTGTTTTTT; cdr3_aa: CASSFSFGWQGANTGELFF
clone_size: -; j_call: TRBJ1-6; v_call: TRBV6-1; d_call: TRBD1; cdr3_nt: TGTGCCAGCAGTGAGGGACAGGGAAGGAATTCACCCCTCCACTTT; cdr3_aa: CASSEGQGRNSPLHF
clone_size: -; j_call: TRBJ1-1; v_call: TRBV28; d_call: -; cdr3_nt: TGTGCCAGCAACTCGGGAGACACTGAAGCTTTCTTT; cdr3_aa: CASNSGDTEAFF
clone_size: once; j_call: TRBJ2-1; v_call: TRBV5-1; d_call: TRBD1; cdr3_nt: TGCGCCAGCAGCTTGGTTACAGGGGGCTACAATGAGCAGTTCTTC; cdr3_aa: CASSLVTGGYNEQFF
clone_size: -; j_call: TRBJ1-4; v_call: TRBV10-1; d_call: -; cdr3_nt: TGCGCCAGCAGTGAAGTGGTCCGACGGGTGTTTTTT; cdr3_aa: CASSEVVRRVFF
clone_size: -; j_call: TRBJ1-1; v_call: TRBV10-1; d_call: -; cdr3_nt: TGCGCCAGCAGCCTTGGGAAGGGAACTGAAGCTTTCTTT; cdr3_aa: CASSLGKGTEAFF
clone_size: -; j_call: TRBJ1-1; v_call: TRBV7-9; d_call: -; cdr3_nt: TGTGCCAGCAGCTTAGTAGGGTGGGGAAGGGGCACTGAAGCTTTCTTT; cdr3_aa: CASSLVGWGRGTEAFF
clone_size: -; j_call: TRBJ2-7; v_call: TRBV7-8; d_call: TRBD2; cdr3_nt: TGTGCCAGCAGCTTAGTGCTAGCGGGAGAGTACGAGCAGTACTTC; cdr3_aa: CASSLVLAGEYEQYF
clone_size: few; j_call: TRBJ1-2; v_call: TRBV6-5; d_call: -; cdr3_nt: TGTGCCAGCAGTTACTCCTGGGTCGCTAACTATGGCTACACCTTC; cdr3_aa: CASSYSWVANYGYTF
clone_size: -; j_call: TRBJ1-1; v_call: TRBV18; d_call: TRBD1; cdr3_nt: TGTGCCAGCTCACCCCGGACAGGGGAAGGCACTGAAGCTTTCTTT; cdr3_aa: CASSPRTGEGTEAFF
clone_size: -; j_call: TRBJ2-5; v_call: TRBV5-4; d_call: TRBD2; cdr3_nt: TGTGCCAGCAGCTTGGGGACTAGCCGGGGTGAGACCCAGTACTTC; cdr3_aa: CASSLGTSRGETQYF
clone_size: -; j_call: TRBJ1-1; v_call: TRBV2; d_call: TRBD1; cdr3_nt: TGTGCCAGCAGTGTCCCCCAAAACAGGGGAACAACTGAAGCTTTCTTT; cdr3_aa: CASSVPQNRGTTEAFF
clone_size: few; j_call: TRBJ1-2; v_call: TRBV19; d_call: -; cdr3_nt: TGTGCCAGTAGTAGTAGAAGGCAGGGGAGGCAAAGAGGCTACACCTTC; cdr3_aa: CASSSRRQGRQRGYTF
clone_size: once; j_call: TRBJ1-1; v_call: TRBV7-9; d_call: -; cdr3_nt: TGTGCCAGCAGCTATAAGGAAAACACTGAAGCTTTCTTT; cdr3_aa: CASSYKENTEAFF
clone_size: -; j_call: TRBJ2-1; v_call: TRBV10-3; d_call: -; cdr3_nt: TGTGCCATCACTTATGGGGGATCCTACAATGAGCAGTTCTTC; cdr3_aa: CAITYGGSYNEQFF
clone_size: -; j_call: TRBJ2-1; v_call: TRBV5-1; d_call: -; cdr3_nt: TGCGCCAGCAGCTCGGGACCCCGATCCTACAATGAGCAGTTCTTC; cdr3_aa: CASSSGPRSYNEQFF
clone_size: -; j_call: TRBJ2-5; v_call: TRBV29-1; d_call: TRBD1; cdr3_nt: TGCAGCCTTGGGACAGCTGGGCAAGAGACCCAGTACTTC; cdr3_aa: CSLGTAGQETQYF
clone_size: once; j_call: TRBJ2-1; v_call: TRBV29-1; d_call: TRBD1; cdr3_nt: TGCAGCGTTGGGACAGGGGATATGAGCAAGGGGCAGTTCTTC; cdr3_aa: CSVGTGDMSKGQFF
clone_size: -; j_call: TRBJ1-2; v_call: TRBV5-1; d_call: TRBD1; cdr3_nt: TGCGCCAGCAGCCAGGGACAGGGTGTCTATGGCTACACCTTC; cdr3_aa: CASSQGQGVYGYTF
clone_size: medium-sized; j_call: TRBJ2-5; v_call: TRBV19; d_call: -; cdr3_nt: TGTGCCAGTAGTGGGTCGGCTATAGAGACCCAGTACTTC; cdr3_aa: CASSGSAIETQYF